The 23 T cell receptor beta chains listed next were all sequenced from one sample in a study of identical twins. TCRdb reprocessed the 5' RACE reads via MiXCR and lists one record per CDR3 protein. The profile shows fewer than 550,000 distinct CDR3 sequences, approximately 15% of them singletons. These data were also filed under a second study, of yellow fever vaccine responses in identical twins.

The sequencing sample was made of CD4+ T cells sorted from blood. The receptors derive from a woman between 18 and 29 years old in good health.

The sample holds a few counts of this clonotype. V usage is TRBV6-1 and J usage is TRBJ1-5; maybe TRBD1 (6 bases). CDR3 length: 16 residues. The V and J ends lost 4 bases and 4 bases respectively, with 17 bases between them. CDR1 MNHNS and CDR2 SASEGT come from the germline V gene. The CDR3 DNA follows: TGTGCCAGCAGTGGGAGGGTGGGGGGCAAAAATCAGCCCCAGCATTTT. Translation gives CASSGRVGGKNQPQHF.

V is TRBV20-1 and J is TRBJ2-1; D gene uncertain. The CDR3 has 15 amino acids. Trimming stripped 3 bases from V and 5 bases from J, with 17 bases between. CDR1 DFQATT and CDR2 SNEGSKA come from the germline V gene (reference sequence). The CDR3 coding sequence is TGCAGTGCTAGTGTCGGCCATTCTTTCAACAATGAGCAGTTCTTC. Protein product: CSASVGHSFNNEQFF.

The table lists this clonotype with a few counts. The chain recombines TRBV9 with TRBJ2-7, with TRBD2 matching over 11 bases. CDR1 is SGDLS, CDR2 YYNGEE, per germline. The CDR3 covers 15 residues. With 0 bases clipped from V and 4 bases from J, the junction kept 3 bases outside the gene matches. CDR3 residues: CASSVGSGGGYEQYF. CDR3 nucleotides: TGTGCCAGCAGCGTAGGTAGCGGGGGGGGGTACGAGCAGTACTTC. The full variable domain, completed using reference TRBV9 and TRBJ2-7, is DSGVTQTPKHLITATGQRVTLRCSPRSGDLSVYWYQQSLDQGLQFLIQYYNGEERAKGNILERFSAQQFPDLHSELNLSSLELGDSALYFCASSVGSGGGYEQYFGPGTRLTVT.

This clonotype was picked up a small number of times. V and J are TRBV6-4 and TRBJ2-1, with a tentative D call TRBD2 (7 bases). This CDR3 contains 15 residues. Trimming removed 3 bases from V and 4 bases from J, with 13 bases in between. Germline V CDR1 and CDR2: MRHNA, SNTAGT. CDR3 bases: TGTGCCAGCAGTGATAGGAGGGGGGGTTACAATGAGCAGTTCTTC. Translated, it gives CASSDRRGGYNEQFF.

The genes are TRBV28 and TRBJ2-3; D is uncertain. There are 14 residues in the CDR3. Trimming pared 7 bases from V and 0 bases from J, leaving 11 bases between. Germline assignment: CDR1 MDHEN and CDR2 SYDVKM. CDR3 sequence: CASIPAPSTDTQYF. CDR3 bases: TGTGCCAGCATCCCTGCGCCGAGCACAGATACGCAGTATTTT.

The sample holds a few counts of this clonotype. J is TRBJ2-7 and V is TRBV5-1; 9 bases line up with TRBD1. V lost 3 bases to trimming and J lost 1 base; unmatched junction nucleotides: 5. Germline CDR1 and CDR2: SGHRS and YFSETQ. The CDR3 is made up of 15 amino acids. CDR3 region: CASSYTGQGSYEQYF. The CDR3 bases are TGCGCCAGCAGCTATACCGGACAGGGGTCCTACGAGCAGTACTTC.

V usage is TRBV6-1 and J usage is TRBJ2-3; TRBD2 matches at 7 bases. Germline assignment: CDR1 MNHNS and CDR2 SASEGT. The CDR3 spans 15 residues. V shed 9 bases, J shed 2 bases, and the junction held 11 bases outside the gene matches. The DNA for the CDR3 is TGTGCCAGTACAACGGGGGGTGGGATCACAGATACGCAGTATTTT. It specifies CASTTGGGITDTQYF.

The chain employs TRBV18 and TRBJ2-1, with 7 bases lining up with TRBD1. The V segment lost 6 bases and the J segment 4 bases; nucleotides outside the gene matches: 12. Germline values: CDR1 KGHSH, CDR2 LQKENI. This CDR3 spans 16 amino acids. The DNA of the CDR3 is TGTGCCAGCTCGTTCACAGGGGAAGGGTCATACAATGAGCAGTTCTTC. It specifies CASSFTGEGSYNEQFF.

This chain connects TRBV6-5 to TRBJ2-5; TRBD2 matches at 10 bases. J gave up 5 bases and V 3 bases, and 3 bases lay outside the gene matches. Germline CDR1 MNHEY, CDR2 SVGAGI. This CDR3 is 14 amino acids long. CDR3 loop: CASSYLAGAETQYF. The CDR3 DNA reads TGTGCCAGCAGTTATCTAGCGGGAGCCGAGACCCAGTACTTC.

The chain links TRBV3-1 to TRBJ2-2; D possibly corresponds to TRBD1 (6 bases). This CDR3 spans 15 amino acids. Looked up from germline, CDR1 is LGHDT and CDR2 is YNNKEL (reference sequence). With 4 bases removed from V and 4 bases from J, the gap between germline ends came to 13 bases. DNA for the CDR3: TGTGCCAGCAGCCCCCGGTTAGGGGGCACCGGGGAGCTGTTTTTT. It codes for CASSPRLGGTGELFF. The whole variable domain, filled in from reference TRBV3-1 and TRBJ2-2, reads DTAVSQTPKYLVTQMGNDKSIKCEQNLGHDTMYWYKQDSKKFLKIMFSYNNKELIINETVPNRFSPKSPDKAHLNLHINSLELGDSAVYFCASSPRLGGTGELFFGEGSRLTVL.

This chain connects TRBV3-1 to TRBJ2-5; D remains unclear. Germline CDR1 reads LGHDT; CDR2 reads YNNKEL (reference sequence). CDR3 size: 14 residues. V lost 3 bases to trimming and J lost 2 bases, with 10 bases between them. CDR3: CASSHLGLQETQYF. The CDR3 DNA follows: TGTGCCAGCAGCCACCTAGGGTTGCAAGAGACCCAGTACTTC.

This chain connects TRBV9 to TRBJ2-7; D gene uncertain. Looked up from germline, CDR1 is SGDLS and CDR2 is YYNGEE. The CDR3 covers 16 residues. V was cut by 4 bases and J by 1 base, with 18 bases left in between. The CDR3 bases are TGTGCCAGCAGCCACCCCCCTATAATCGGGTCCTACGAGCAGTACTTC. Translating gives CASSHPPIIGSYEQYF. The entire variable domain, with the rest obtained from reference TRBV9 and TRBJ2-7, is as follows: DSGVTQTPKHLITATGQRVTLRCSPRSGDLSVYWYQQSLDQGLQFLIQYYNGEERAKGNILERFSAQQFPDLHSELNLSSLELGDSALYFCASSHPPIIGSYEQYFGPGTRLTVT.

This rearrangement joins TRBV11-2 to TRBJ2-7; TRBD1 matches at 7 bases. J was trimmed by 4 bases and V by 6 bases; bases with no gene match: 9. The germline V gene has CDR1 SGHAT and CDR2 FQNNGV. This CDR3 region has 14 residues. The CDR3 sequence: CASRVGSGGYEQYF. DNA for the CDR3: TGTGCCAGCAGAGTAGGGTCAGGGGGTTACGAGCAGTACTTC. The whole variable domain, remainder taken from reference TRBV11-2 and TRBJ2-7, is EAGVAQSPRYKIIEKRQSVAFWCNPISGHATLYWYQQILGQGPKLLIQFQNNGVVDDSQLPKDRFSAERLKGVDSTLKIQPAKLEDSAVYLCASRVGSGGYEQYFGPGTRLTVT.

This chain links TRBV28 with TRBJ2-7; TRBD2 might be the D (6 bases). The germline V gene has CDR1 MDHEN and CDR2 SYDVKM. V lost 10 bases and J lost 0, with 10 bases in between. This CDR3 has 12 amino acids. CDR3 sequence (DNA): TGTGCCACCCTGACTAGCTCCTACGAGCAGTACTTC. Protein: CATLTSSYEQYF.

The rearrangement links TRBV18 to TRBJ2-5; D possibly corresponds to TRBD1 (5 bases). CDR3 length: 17 amino acids. Germline CDR1 is KGHSH and CDR2 is LQKENI. Deletions cut 2 bases from V and 2 bases from J, with 18 bases between. CDR3: CASSPYGMGLKQETQYF. CDR3 in DNA: TGTGCCAGCTCACCATATGGGATGGGGCTCAAACAAGAGACCCAGTACTTC.

The chain employs TRBV3-1 and TRBJ2-4, with D possibly being TRBD2 (5 bases). V lost 1 base, J lost 0 bases, and 10 bases lay in between. The germline V gene encodes CDR1 LGHDT and CDR2 YNNKEL (reference sequence). The CDR3 extends over 16 amino acids. DNA for the CDR3: TGTGCCAGCAGCCAAGCTGGGAGCCTAGCCAAAAACATTCAGTACTTC. Encoded protein: CASSQAGSLAKNIQYF.

This clonotype was counted ten times or more. V is TRBV7-2 and J is TRBJ1-3; 9 bases map to TRBD1. CDR1 and CDR2 (germline): SGHTA, FQGNSA. This CDR3 is built from 14 residues. V lost 4 bases to trimming and J lost 7 bases; unmatched junction nucleotides: 5. The CDR3: CASSSRDRVNTIYF. DNA for the CDR3: TGTGCCAGCAGCTCCCGGGACAGGGTGAACACCATATATTTT. Variable domain in full (rest from reference TRBV7-2 and TRBJ1-3): GAGVSQSPSNKVTEKGKDVELRCDPISGHTALYWYRQSLGQGLEFLIYFQGNSAPDKSGLPSDRFSAERTGGSVSTLTIQRTQQEDSAVYLCASSSRDRVNTIYFGEGSWLTVV.

This chain links TRBV10-1 with TRBJ1-1, with TRBD1 matching 11 bases. V shed 6 bases, J shed 10 bases, and the junction held 10 bases outside the gene matches. Germline V gene sequence: CDR1 WNHNN, CDR2 SYGVQD (reference sequence). CDR3 length: 14 amino acids. The CDR3 loop reads CASSSGQGVFRAFF. The CDR3 nucleotides are TGCGCCAGCAGCTCGGGACAGGGGGTCTTTCGAGCTTTCTTT.

V usage is TRBV12-3 or TRBV12-4 and J usage is TRBJ2-5; 8 bases align to TRBD1. This CDR3 has 14 residues. After removal of 6 bases from V and 6 bases from J, the junction contained 9 bases not matched to a gene. CDR3 sequence: CASRASGGAQTQYF. The DNA for the CDR3 is TGTGCCAGCAGGGCCTCAGGGGGCGCGCAGACCCAGTACTTC.

This sequence joins TRBV18 and TRBJ2-6; 7 bases are shared with TRBD1. The CDR3 is 19 amino acids. V gave up 4 bases and J gave up 0 bases; unmatched junction bases: 12. Germline-derived CDR1 and CDR2 are KGHSH and LQKENI. CDR3 residues: CASSLIVGQEGSGANVLTF. CDR3 nucleotide sequence: TGTGCCAGCTCACTCATTGTAGGACAGGAAGGCTCTGGGGCCAACGTCCTGACTTTC.

This clonotype was recorded a few times. CDR3 sequence reads: CASSLQAGVMNTGELFF. The CDR3 DNA sequence: TGCGCCAGCAGCTTGCAAGCGGGAGTGATGAACACCGGGGAGCTGTTTTTT. V and J are TRBV5-1 and TRBJ2-2; 8 bases fit TRBD2. Germline lookup yields CDR1 SGHRS and CDR2 YFSETQ. The CDR3 spans 17 residues. The trim removed 1 base at V and 1 base at J, leaving 6 bases unmatched.

This chain joins TRBV20-1 and TRBJ2-4, with 9 bases identical to TRBD2. The CDR3 is made up of 18 amino acids. Looked up from germline, CDR1 is DFQATT and CDR2 is SNEGSKA (reference sequence). V lost 1 base to trimming and J lost 5 bases; unmatched junction nucleotides: 15. CDR3 nucleotides: TGCAGTGCTAGAGCCCTCTCGCGGGGGGGCCCGGGGGAAAACATTCAGTACTTC. Encoded protein: CSARALSRGGPGENIQYF.

This clonotype has a handful of counts. This rearrangement joins TRBV20-1 to TRBJ2-1; 11 nucleotides match TRBD2. The CDR3 is 15 residues long. Per germline, CDR1 DFQATT and CDR2 SNEGSKA (reference sequence). The ends lost 1 base at V and 4 bases at J; junction bases unmatched: 3. CDR3 sequence: CSARALAGGYNEQFF. Here the CDR3 DNA reads TGCAGTGCTAGAGCTCTAGCGGGGGGATACAATGAGCAGTTCTTC.